One and the same sample provided the 10 T cell receptor beta chains below, sequenced in a study of blood T cell repertoires in COVID-19 (dated by TCRdb to about 2020). Receptor amplification or capture employed the immunoSEQ multiplex PCR assay. The source is immuneACCESS, and TCRdb retained only in-frame sequences with V and J called. Part of the clones is not carried over; for the studies checked, unresolved V genes explain less than half of this, and the remainder is unexplained. In this sample the table shows 200,000 to 250,000 clones, roughly 84% of which occur a single time. In total, the top ten clones hold approximately 6.8% of the sample. The sequenced sample consisted of PBMCs or T cells enriched from blood (not recorded which). These receptors were collected from a woman in her forties who had recovered from COVID-19.

This clone was observed a few times. This rearrangement joins TRBV5-1 to TRBJ2-7, with 9 bases that match TRBD2. CDR3 size: 16 residues. Trimming at V came to 4 bases and at J to 6 bases, leaving 14 bases not matched to a gene. The V gene's germline CDR1 is SGHRS and CDR2 YFSETQ. The CDR3 DNA reads TGCGCCAGCAGCCCGAATAGACTAGCGGATTTACGCGAGCAGTACTTC. It yields the protein CASSPNRLADLREQYF.

The chain uses TRBV2 and TRBJ2-3, with a possible D match to TRBD2 (7 bases). The germline V and J ends were trimmed by 6 bases and 0 bases, with 16 bases remaining between them. The CDR3 has 16 amino acids. Germline-derived CDR1 and CDR2 are SNHLY and FYNNEI. The CDR3 DNA sequence: TGTGCCAGCAGCGGGCCTAGCGGACAGAGCACAGATACGCAGTATTTT. This translates into CASSGPSGQSTDTQYF.

About this clone: The sample has other DNA sequences that encode this CDR3 too. V gene TRBV20-1 combines with J gene TRBJ1-5; no clear D gene. The CDR3 is made up of 13 amino acids. Trimming cost V 3 bases and J 6 bases, with 12 bases left between them. CDR1 and CDR2 from the germline V gene are DFQATT and SNEGSKA (reference sequence). CDR3 in DNA: TGCAGTGCTAGTATAGGAGGGCGTCAGCCCCAGCATTTT. It yields the protein CSASIGGRQPQHF.

This sequence joins TRBV5-6 and TRBJ1-1, with TRBD1 matching 9 bases. Trimming removed 4 bases from V and 4 bases from J; junction bases left unmatched: 8. Germline V gives CDR1 SGHDT, CDR2 YYEEEE. The CDR3 totals 15 residues. CDR3 loop: CASSSTGQGGTEAFF. DNA for the CDR3: TGTGCCAGCAGCAGTACGGGACAGGGAGGCACTGAAGCTTTCTTT.

The chain combines TRBV5-1 with TRBJ2-5, with a weak D call TRBD2 (6 bases). Germline V gene data show CDR1 as SGHRS and CDR2 as YFSETQ. The CDR3 length is 15 residues. Trimming stripped 4 bases from V and 2 bases from J, with 15 bases between. The CDR3: CASSGNSGVQETQYF. CDR3 bases: TGCGCCAGCAGCGGAAATAGCGGCGTTCAAGAGACCCAGTACTTC. Together with reference TRBV5-1 and TRBJ2-5, the CDR3 gives the full variable domain: KAGVTQTPRYLIKTRGQQVTLSCSPISGHRSVSWYQQTPGQGLQFLFEYFSETQRNKGNFPGRFSGRQFSNSRSEMNVSTLELGDSALYLCASSGNSGVQETQYFGPGTRLLVL.

The chain uses TRBV20-1 and TRBJ2-7; a weak D match, TRBD2 (9 bases). Germline values: CDR1 DFQATT, CDR2 SNEGSKA (reference sequence). V was pared by 3 bases and J by 4 bases, with 25 bases between. This CDR3 is 17 amino acids long. The chain's CDR3 is CSASLQGGSGSWYEQYF. The CDR3, as DNA: TGCAGTGCTAGTTTACAGGGGGGTAGCGGGAGTTGGTACGAGCAGTACTTC.

V is TRBV3-1 (or the pseudogene TRBV3-2) and J is TRBJ1-5; D ambiguous. There are 16 residues in the CDR3. V was clipped by 0 bases and J by 9 bases, with 18 bases between them. Germline assignment: CDR1 LGHDT and CDR2 YNNKEL (reference sequence). CDR3 coding DNA: TGTGCCAGCAGCCAAGATAGGACGGGCGGCGGGCTGCCCCAGCATTTT. Protein product: CASSQDRTGGGLPQHF.

V and J are TRBV6-5 and TRBJ1-6, with 9 bases matching TRBD1. V shed 2 bases and J 10 bases; nucleotides not matched to a gene: 9. The germline gives CDR1 MNHEY, CDR2 SVGAGI. The CDR3 sequence is 16 residues long. CDR3 bases: TGTGCCAGCAGTTACCTGGGACAGGGATTGGGGTCACCCCTCCACTTT. Translating it yields CASSYLGQGLGSPLHF.

This rearrangement joins TRBV19 to TRBJ2-1; D gene uncertain. The CDR3 consists of 13 residues. Per the germline V gene, CDR1 is LNHDA and CDR2 is SQIVND (reference sequence). The V gene lost 1 base and the J gene lost 9 bases, with 10 bases spanning the gap. CDR3 bases: TGTGCCAGTAGTATAGCACTCTCGGGTGAGCAGTTCTTC. Its protein product is CASSIALSGEQFF.

This clone was seen only a few times. The chain joins TRBV11-2 to TRBJ1-2; tentative D call: TRBD1 (5 bases). Germline V gene data show CDR1 as SGHAT and CDR2 as FQNNGV. V lost 1 base and J 3 bases, leaving 12 bases between the germline ends. The CDR3 loop spans 15 amino acids. CDR3 bases: TGTGCCAGCAGCTTAGGGGGCAGCGGGGACTATGGCTACACCTTC. Its protein product is CASSLGGSGDYGYTF.